A single sample gave rise to the 8 T cell receptor beta chains below, sequenced in a study of shared clonotypes between healthy human individuals. Some clones are missing from TCRdb's copy, which holds only in-frame ones; the method was immunoSEQ multiplex PCR. Among approximately 940,000 clones listed, approximately 76% were seen once. The sample taken for sequencing was memory CD4+ T cells sorted from blood. Subset specified: CD45RA-negative fraction. These receptors originate from a man aged 18-30 years in good health.

This clone occurred a few times. The chain is built from TRBV7-2 and TRBJ2-7; 11 positions agree with TRBD2. V lost 6 bases, J lost 2 bases, and 6 bases stayed unmatched. Germline-derived CDR1 and CDR2 are SGHTA and FQGNSA. The CDR3 length is 15 residues. DNA for the CDR3: TGTGCCAGCAGTCAAGGACTAGCGGGCACCTACGAGCAGTACTTC. It codes for CASSQGLAGTYEQYF.

The table lists this clone with a few counts. A far larger clone is one nucleotide away, so this likely arose from a read error. Other DNA sequences of this sample code for an identical CDR3. This rearrangement joins TRBV20-1 to TRBJ1-1, with no clear D. CDR3 length: 11 residues. The germline V gene has CDR1 DFQATT and CDR2 SNEGSKA (reference sequence). V lost 3 bases and J lost 0, with 2 bases in between. The CDR3 DNA follows: TGCAGTGCTAGCCTGAACACTGAAGCTTTCTTT. Translating gives CSASLNTEAFF.

This chain links TRBV7-8 with TRBJ2-3; no firm D call. Per the germline V gene, CDR1 is SGHVS and CDR2 is FQNEAQ. The CDR3 spans 12 residues. Trimming shortened V by 2 bases and J by 4 bases, and 4 bases separated the two germline ends. Here the CDR3 reads CASSLPSDTQYF. As DNA, the CDR3 is TGTGCCAGCAGCTTACCGTCAGATACGCAGTATTTT. Full variable domain (outside the CDR3, taken from reference TRBV7-8 and TRBJ2-3): GAGVSQSPRYKVAKRGQDVALRCDPISGHVSLFWYQQALGQGPEFLTYFQNEAQLDKSGLPSDRFFAERPEGSVSTLKIQRTQQEDSAVYLCASSLPSDTQYFGPGTRLTVL.

The chain joins TRBV27 to TRBJ1-6, with 10 bases that match TRBD1. The CDR3 runs to 24 residues. Looked up from germline, CDR1 is MNHEY and CDR2 is SMNVEV (reference sequence). The V and J ends lost 3 bases and 1 base, in that order; junction bases with no gene match: 24. The CDR3 spells CASSFVRVDGRRTGGWSYNSPLHF. The CDR3 DNA reads TGTGCCAGCAGTTTCGTTCGGGTTGATGGGAGACGGACAGGGGGGTGGTCCTATAATTCACCCCTCCACTTT.

This chain uses TRBV7-9 with TRBJ2-7; TRBD2 matches at 8 bases. J gave up 3 bases and V 1 base, and 11 bases lay outside the gene matches. CDR1 and CDR2 (germline): SEHNR, FQNEAQ (reference sequence). This CDR3 comprises 17 residues. The CDR3 DNA sequence: TGTGCCAGCAGCTTAGTACTGGGGACTAGAGGGCACTACGAGCAGTACTTC. Translation gives CASSLVLGTRGHYEQYF.

The CDR3: CASSLLAQETQYF. The CDR3 DNA reads TGTGCCAGCAGTTTATTAGCCCAAGAGACCCAGTACTTC. V and J are TRBV28 and TRBJ2-5; no clear D gene. CDR3 length: 13 amino acids. CDR1 is MDHEN, CDR2 SYDVKM, per germline. The V gene lost 1 base and the J gene lost 1 base, with 4 bases spanning the gap.

The rearrangement links TRBV5-5 to TRBJ1-1, with D possibly TRBD1 on 5 matching bases. Germline V gives CDR1 SGHKS, CDR2 YYEKEE (reference sequence). V was pared by 1 base and J by 5 bases, with 12 bases between. The CDR3 extends over 14 amino acids. The CDR3 spells CASSLKRGGTEAFF. DNA for the CDR3: TGTGCCAGCAGCTTGAAAAGGGGAGGGACTGAAGCTTTCTTT.

V is TRBV27 and J is TRBJ1-4; D not certain. The CDR3 is made up of 15 amino acids. In germline, CDR1 is MNHEY, CDR2 SMNVEV (reference sequence). Between the trimmed V and J ends, which lost 1 base and 3 bases, there was a span of 9 bases. The CDR3 nucleotides are TGTGCCAGCAGTTTATTCAGGACCGCTAATGAAAAACTGTTTTTT. This codes for CASSLFRTANEKLFF.